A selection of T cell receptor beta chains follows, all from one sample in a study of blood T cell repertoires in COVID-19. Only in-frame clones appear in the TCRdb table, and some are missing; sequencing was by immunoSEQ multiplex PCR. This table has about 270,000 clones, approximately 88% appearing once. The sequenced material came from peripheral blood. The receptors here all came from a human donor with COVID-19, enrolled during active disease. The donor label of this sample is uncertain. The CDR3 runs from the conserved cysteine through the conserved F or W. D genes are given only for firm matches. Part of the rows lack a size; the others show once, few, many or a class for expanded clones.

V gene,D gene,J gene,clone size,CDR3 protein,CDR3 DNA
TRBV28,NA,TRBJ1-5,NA,CASSPTVQPQHF,TGTGCCAGCAGTCCTACCGTGCAGCCCCAGCATTTT
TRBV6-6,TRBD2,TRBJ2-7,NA,CASSPGGFTGLHYEQYF,TGTGCCAGCAGTCCCGGGGGGTTCACAGGACTGCACTACGAGCAGTACTTC
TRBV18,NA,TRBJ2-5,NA,CASSPQETQYF,TGTGCCAGCTCTCCTCAAGAGACCCAGTACTTC
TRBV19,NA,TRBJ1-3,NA,CASTNPAGAGNTIYF,TGTGCCAGTACTAACCCGGCAGGGGCTGGAAACACCATATATTTT
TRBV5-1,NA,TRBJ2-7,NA,CASSSTRPSYEQYF,TGCGCCAGCAGCTCTACTAGACCCTCCTACGAGCAGTACTTC
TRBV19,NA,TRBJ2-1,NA,CASSSRKATYSYNEQFF,TGTGCCAGTAGTTCCCGTAAAGCCACCTACTCCTACAATGAGCAGTTCTTC
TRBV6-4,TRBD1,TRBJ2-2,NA,CASSPRQGIGTGELFF,TGTGCCAGCAGCCCCCGACAGGGGATTGGCACCGGGGAGCTGTTTTTT
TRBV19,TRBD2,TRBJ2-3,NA,CASSDRTSPYTQYF,TGTGCCAGTAGTGATCGGACTAGCCCATATACGCAGTATTTT
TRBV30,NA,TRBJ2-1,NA,CAWSPGGFDEQFF,TGTGCCTGGAGTCCCGGGGGTTTTGATGAGCAGTTCTTC
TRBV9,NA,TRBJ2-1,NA,CASSPLTGVNEQFF,TGTGCCAGCAGCCCTTTGACGGGAGTAAATGAGCAGTTCTTC
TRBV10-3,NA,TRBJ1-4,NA,CATRQQATNEKLFF,TGTGCCACCCGACAACAAGCAACTAATGAAAAACTGTTTTTT
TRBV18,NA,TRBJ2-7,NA,CASSPTGLASSYEQYF,TGTGCCAGCTCACCAACGGGACTCGCCAGCTCCTACGAGCAGTACTTC
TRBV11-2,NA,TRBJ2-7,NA,CASSLARVSIYEQYF,TGTGCCAGCAGCCTTGCACGGGTTAGTATCTACGAGCAGTACTTC
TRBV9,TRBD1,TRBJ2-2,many,CASSISLKQGGNTGELFF,TGTGCCAGCAGCATCTCCCTAAAACAGGGGGGAAACACCGGGGAGCTGTTTTTT
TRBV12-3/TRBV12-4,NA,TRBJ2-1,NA,CASSGSAYNEQFF,TGTGCCAGCAGCGGGAGCGCATACAATGAGCAGTTCTTC
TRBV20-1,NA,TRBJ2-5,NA,CSAKRLGPQYF,TGCAGTGCTAAAAGGCTGGGGCCCCAGTACTTC
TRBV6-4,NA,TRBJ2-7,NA,CASKGATPSYEQYF,TGTGCCAGCAAGGGAGCGACCCCATCCTACGAGCAGTACTTC
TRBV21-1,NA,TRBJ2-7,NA,CASIDGTAEGFEQYF,TGTGCCAGCATCGACGGGACAGCCGAGGGGTTCGAGCAGTACTTC
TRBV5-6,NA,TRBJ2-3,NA,CASSFVGRMSDTQYF,TGTGCCAGCAGCTTTGTGGGGAGGATGTCAGATACGCAGTATTTT
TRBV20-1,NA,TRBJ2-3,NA,CSTISADTQYF,TGCAGTACAATATCCGCAGATACGCAGTATTTT
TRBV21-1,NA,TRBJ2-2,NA,CASSKARRRENTGELFF,TGTGCCAGCAGCAAAGCGCGTCGGAGGGAGAACACCGGGGAGCTGTTTTTT
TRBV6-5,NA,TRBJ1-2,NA,CASSTREGGYGYTF,TGTGCCAGCAGCACCAGGGAGGGAGGGTATGGCTACACCTTC
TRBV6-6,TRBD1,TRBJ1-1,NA,CASSLGQYTEAFF,TGTGCCAGCAGTTTGGGACAGTACACTGAAGCTTTCTTT
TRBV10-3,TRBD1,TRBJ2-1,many,CAIRTGPRGNEQFF,TGTGCCATCCGGACAGGGCCTCGGGGCAATGAGCAGTTCTTC
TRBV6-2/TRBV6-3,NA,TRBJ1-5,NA,CASSRVRNQPQHF,TGTGCCAGCAGCCGAGTGCGGAATCAGCCCCAGCATTTT
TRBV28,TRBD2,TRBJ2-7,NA,CASSFHSGSRSYEQYF,TGTGCCAGCAGTTTTCATAGCGGGAGCCGCTCCTACGAGCAGTACTTC
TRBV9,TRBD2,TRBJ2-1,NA,CASSAPGGSYNEQFF,TGTGCCAGCAGCGCCCCGGGGGGCTCCTACAATGAGCAGTTCTTC
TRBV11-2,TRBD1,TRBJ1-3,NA,CASSSNRGRNTIYF,TGTGCCAGCAGCTCGAACAGGGGACGAAACACCATATATTTT
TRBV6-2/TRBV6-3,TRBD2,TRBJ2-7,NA,CASSYVAGASYEQYF,TGTGCCAGCAGTTACGTGGCGGGAGCATCCTACGAGCAGTACTTC
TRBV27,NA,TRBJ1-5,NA,CASSPRGLGNQPQHF,TGTGCCAGCAGTCCCCGGGGGTTAGGCAATCAGCCCCAGCATTTT
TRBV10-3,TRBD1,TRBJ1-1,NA,CAISDTGVANTEAFF,TGTGCCATCAGTGATACAGGGGTGGCGAACACTGAAGCTTTCTTT
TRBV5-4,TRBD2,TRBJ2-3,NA,CASSFFGRAGRDTQYF,TGTGCCAGCAGCTTCTTCGGGAGGGCCGGTAGGGATACGCAGTATTTT
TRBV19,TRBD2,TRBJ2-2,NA,CASNPSGRNTGELFF,TGTGCCAGTAATCCTAGCGGGAGAAACACCGGGGAGCTGTTTTTT
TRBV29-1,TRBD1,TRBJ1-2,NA,CSVEEQGLWDGYTF,TGCAGCGTTGAAGAACAGGGGCTTTGGGATGGCTACACCTTC
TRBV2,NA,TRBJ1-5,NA,CASRVRANQPQHF,TGTGCCAGCAGGGTCAGGGCGAACCAGCCCCAGCATTTT
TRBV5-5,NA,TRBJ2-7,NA,CASSWNSSPSEQYF,TGTGCCAGCAGCTGGAACAGTTCCCCATCCGAGCAGTACTTC
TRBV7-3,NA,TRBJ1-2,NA,CASSSPEGLAYGYTF,TGTGCCAGCAGCTCACCGGAAGGGCTAGCCTATGGCTACACCTTC
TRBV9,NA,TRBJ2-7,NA,CASSVGEPAGGLTYEQYF,TGTGCCAGCAGCGTAGGGGAGCCGGCTGGCGGACTGACCTACGAGCAGTACTTC
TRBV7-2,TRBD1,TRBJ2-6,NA,CASSLDPGGSGANVLTF,TGTGCCAGCAGCTTAGACCCAGGGGGCTCTGGGGCCAACGTCCTGACTTTC
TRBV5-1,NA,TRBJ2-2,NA,CASSLAREGTGELFF,TGCGCCAGCAGCTTGGCTCGGGAAGGGACCGGGGAGCTGTTTTTT
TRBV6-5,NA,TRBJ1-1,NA,CASIFGTKNTEAFF,TGTGCCAGCATCTTTGGGACAAAGAACACTGAAGCTTTCTTT
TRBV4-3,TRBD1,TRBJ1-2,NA,CASSRQGERYLYGYTF,TGCGCCAGCAGTAGACAGGGGGAGAGGTACCTCTATGGCTACACCTTC
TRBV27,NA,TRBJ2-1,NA,CASRGLWSYNEQFF,TGTGCCAGCAGAGGTCTATGGAGTTACAATGAGCAGTTCTTC
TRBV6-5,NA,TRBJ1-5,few,CASSYTSRGGNQPQHF,TGTGCCAGCAGTTACACGAGCAGGGGCGGCAATCAGCCCCAGCATTTT